This passage covers 12 T cell receptor beta chains from one sample sequenced in a study of cytomegalovirus exposure and HLA in healthy donors. The study ran its PCR with 60 Vbeta and 13 Jbeta primers. TCRdb's table, derived via immunoSEQ multiplex PCR, lists solely in-frame clones and lacks some. This sample yields roughly 120,000 clones, of which 65% to 90% are seen a single time; roughly 2% belongs to the top ten. The sample was PBMCs. The receptors were sampled from a woman under 40 in good health and CMV-seronegative.

The chain has TRBV5-6 and TRBJ2-5; 8 nucleotides match TRBD2. Unmatched junction bases numbered 16, after V lost 5 bases and J lost 7 bases. The CDR3 length is 16 residues. Germline V gene lookup returns CDR1 SGHDT and CDR2 YYEEEE. The CDR3 loop is CASSVERWRGAGTQYF. The CDR3 DNA follows: TGTGCCAGCAGTGTTGAGCGTTGGCGGGGGGCTGGGACCCAGTACTTC.

The chain combines TRBV18 with TRBJ2-6, with D tentatively TRBD1 (6 bases). Trimming shortened V by 4 bases and J by 0 bases, and 16 bases separated the two germline ends. The germline V gene encodes CDR1 KGHSH and CDR2 LQKENI. The CDR3 is 18 amino acids. CDR3 coding DNA: TGTGCCAGCTCACTAATGACAGGAACGAGCTCTGGGGCCAACGTCCTGACTTTC. It translates to CASSLMTGTSSGANVLTF.

V and J are TRBV19 and TRBJ2-1, with 12 bases aligning to TRBD2. Looked up from germline, CDR1 is LNHDA and CDR2 is SQIVND (reference sequence). The CDR3 totals 15 residues. The junction had 7 bases not matched to a gene; V was cut back by 9 bases and J by 4 bases. This CDR3 is CASSTTSGSYNEQFF. The CDR3 DNA sequence: TGTGCCAGCTCCACGACTAGCGGGAGTTACAATGAGCAGTTCTTC.

The gene calls are TRBV6-5 and TRBJ2-2, with 7 nucleotides matching TRBD2. CDR3 size: 15 residues. After removal of 7 bases from V and 6 bases from J, the junction contained 11 bases not matched to a gene. Germline CDR1 is MNHEY and CDR2 is SVGAGI. Here the CDR3 DNA reads TGTGCCAGCAAAACCGGTGTGGGGGGGGCCGGGGAGCTGTTTTTT. Amino acids: CASKTGVGGAGELFF.

This chain connects TRBV5-4 to TRBJ2-1; D not certain. Trimming left V 0 bases short and J 9 bases short, with 4 bases between. This CDR3 contains 11 residues. From germline, CDR1 is SGHNT and CDR2 YYREEE (reference sequence). CDR3 nucleotides: TGTGCCAGCAGCTTGGAGAGTGAGCAGTTCTTC. It codes for CASSLESEQFF.

The gene calls are TRBV11-2 and TRBJ2-1; D is unclear. Germline V gene sequence: CDR1 SGHAT, CDR2 FQNNGV. There are 14 residues in the CDR3. V was shortened by 2 bases and J by 6 bases, with 11 bases between the two germline ends. CDR3 coding DNA: TGTGCCAGCAGCTTACCGACTGAACTCAATGAGCAGTTCTTC. It yields the protein CASSLPTELNEQFF.

In this sample, this clone turned up a few times. CDR3 protein: CASSPRLAGGEEETQYF. The CDR3 DNA sequence: TGCGCCAGCAGCCCAAGACTAGCGGGAGGAGAGGAAGAGACCCAGTACTTC. This chain connects TRBV5-1 to TRBJ2-5; 13 nucleotides agree with TRBD2. The germline V gene encodes CDR1 SGHRS and CDR2 YFSETQ. The V gene end was trimmed by 4 bases and the J gene end by 3 bases; junction bases not matched to a gene: 9. The CDR3 runs to 17 residues.

This clone was observed a few times. The chain couples TRBV4-3 to TRBJ1-4; tentatively, D is TRBD1 (5 bases). V was shortened by 2 bases and J by 8 bases, with 12 bases between the two germline ends. This CDR3 is built from 14 residues. CDR1 and CDR2 from the germline V gene are LGHNA and YSLEER. The CDR3 sequence is CASSQRRGSEKLFF. The CDR3 DNA reads TGCGCCAGCAGCCAAAGAAGGGGTTCCGAAAAACTGTTTTTT.

The chain couples TRBV9 to TRBJ1-2, with a weak D call TRBD1 (6 bases). The germline V gene encodes CDR1 SGDLS and CDR2 YYNGEE. The ends were cut back, 2 bases at V and 6 bases at J, with 17 bases in the middle. This CDR3 has 15 amino acids. CDR3 residues: CASSVLIGGADGYTF. The CDR3 bases are TGTGCCAGCAGCGTTCTCATTGGGGGGGCTGATGGCTACACCTTC.

V gene TRBV19 combines with J gene TRBJ2-7; TRBD1 agrees at 7 bases. V trimming: 3 bases; J trimming: 2 bases; junction bases outside the gene matches: 4. This CDR3 is built from 14 residues. Germline V gives CDR1 LNHDA, CDR2 SQIVND (reference sequence). This CDR3 is CASSMGQGAYEQYF. In DNA form, the CDR3 reads TGTGCCAGTAGTATGGGGCAGGGGGCCTACGAGCAGTACTTC.

CDR3 protein: CAWGTKAGGGMNTEAFF. The CDR3 DNA is TGTGCCTGGGGGACCAAAGCGGGCGGGGGCATGAACACTGAAGCTTTCTTT. V usage is TRBV30 and J usage is TRBJ1-1, with D perhaps TRBD1 (6 bases). The CDR3 length is 17 residues. Germline values: CDR1 GTSNPN, CDR2 SVGIG (reference sequence). V lost 5 bases and J 0 bases, leaving 22 bases between the germline ends.

V usage is TRBV4-2 and J usage is TRBJ1-2; maybe TRBD1 (6 bases). This CDR3 has 15 residues. Germline CDR1 is LGHNA and CDR2 is YNFKEQ. With 0 bases removed from V and 4 bases from J, the gap between germline ends came to 12 bases. The DNA for the CDR3 is TGTGCCAGCAGCCAAGATGTAAGGGGGTTCTATGGCTACACCTTC. It yields the protein CASSQDVRGFYGYTF.